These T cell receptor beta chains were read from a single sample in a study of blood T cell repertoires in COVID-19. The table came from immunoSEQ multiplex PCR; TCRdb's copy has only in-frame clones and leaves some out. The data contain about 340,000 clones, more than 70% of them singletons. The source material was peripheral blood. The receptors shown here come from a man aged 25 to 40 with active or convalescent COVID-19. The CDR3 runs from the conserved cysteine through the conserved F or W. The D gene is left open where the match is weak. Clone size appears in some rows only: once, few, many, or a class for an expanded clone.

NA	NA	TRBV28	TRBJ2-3	TGTGCCACCGCGGCGCGAACAGATACGCAGTATTTT	CATAARTDTQYF
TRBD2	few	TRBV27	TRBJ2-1	TGTGCCAGCAGTTTTATGCGGGAGTCTAATGAGCAGTTCTTC	CASSFMRESNEQFF
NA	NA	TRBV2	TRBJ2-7	TGTGCCAGCAGTTGGGGGGGGGCACCCTACGAGCAGTACTTC	CASSWGGAPYEQYF
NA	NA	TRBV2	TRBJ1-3	TGTGCCAGCAGTGACCCAGGCGGGGGAAACACCATATATTTT	CASSDPGGGNTIYF
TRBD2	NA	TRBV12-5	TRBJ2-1	TGTGCTAGTGGTCTAAGGACTAGCGGGGGGCTGGGTGAGCAGTTCTTC	CASGLRTSGGLGEQFF
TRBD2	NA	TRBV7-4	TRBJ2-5	TGTGCCAGCAGCGGCCGGACTAGCGGGAGGAAAGAGACCCAGTACTTC	CASSGRTSGRKETQYF
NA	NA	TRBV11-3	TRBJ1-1	TGTGCCAGCAGCTTCGAAACAGGGAACACTGAAGCTTTCTTT	CASSFETGNTEAFF
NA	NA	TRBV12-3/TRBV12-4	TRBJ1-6	TGTGCCAGCATGGACGGGGATAATTCACCCCTCCACTTT	CASMDGDNSPLHF
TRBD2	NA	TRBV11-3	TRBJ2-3	TGTGCCAGCAGCTTAGCGGGGGGGGACACAGATACGCAGTATTTT	CASSLAGGDTDTQYF
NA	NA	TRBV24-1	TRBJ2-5	TGTGCCACCAGTGCCCTAAATAGCGAAGAGACCCAGTACTTC	CATSALNSEETQYF
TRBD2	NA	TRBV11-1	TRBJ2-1	TGTGCCAGCAGTGGACTAGTGCTCGATGAGCAGTTCTTC	CASSGLVLDEQFF
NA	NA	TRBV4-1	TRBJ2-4	TGCGCCAGCAGCCAAACGGAGGTAGCCAAAAACATTCAGTACTTC	CASSQTEVAKNIQYF
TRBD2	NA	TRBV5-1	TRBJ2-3	TGCGCCAGCAGCTTGAAGCGGGAGACAAGGACAGATACGCAGTATTTT	CASSLKRETRTDTQYF
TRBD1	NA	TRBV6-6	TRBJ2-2	TGTGCCAGCAGTTACAATCCGGGACAGGGGACCGGGGAGCTGTTTTTT	CASSYNPGQGTGELFF
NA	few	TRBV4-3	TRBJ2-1	TGCGCCAGCAGCCAAGAAGAGTGGCGGGAACTCTACAATGAGCAGTTCTTC	CASSQEEWRELYNEQFF
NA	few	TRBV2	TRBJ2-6	TGTGCCAGCAGAAGGGGGAGCCTCTCTGGGGCCAACGTCCTGACTTTC	CASRRGSLSGANVLTF
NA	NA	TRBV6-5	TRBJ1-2	TGTGCCAGCAGCTTCGTCAACTATGGCTACACCTTC	CASSFVNYGYTF
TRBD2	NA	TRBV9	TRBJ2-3	TGTGCCAGCAGCGTGACTAGCGGAACAGATACGCAGTATTTT	CASSVTSGTDTQYF
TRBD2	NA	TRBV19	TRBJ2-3	TGTGCCAGTAGTTCCGGGACTAGCCGAGCAGATACGCAGTATTTT	CASSSGTSRADTQYF
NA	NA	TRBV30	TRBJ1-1	TGTGCCTGTGAGAGAAACACTGAAGCTTTCTTT	CACERNTEAFF
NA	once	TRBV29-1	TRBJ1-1	TGCAGCGTTGATGGAGGCACTGAAGCTTTCTTT	CSVDGGTEAFF
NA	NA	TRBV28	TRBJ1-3	TGTGCCAGCAGTTCGACAACCCAGACCATATATTTT	CASSSTTQTIYF
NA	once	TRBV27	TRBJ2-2	TGTGCCAGCATGGGGGCCCCGGGGACCGGGGAGCTGTTTTTT	CASMGAPGTGELFF
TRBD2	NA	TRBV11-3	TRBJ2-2	TGTGCCAGCAGCTTAGGACTAGCGGGGATTGGCGGGGAGCTGTTTTTT	CASSLGLAGIGGELFF
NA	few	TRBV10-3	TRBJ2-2	TGTGCCATCAGTGTGGCGGCGAACACCGGGGAGCTGTTTTTT	CAISVAANTGELFF
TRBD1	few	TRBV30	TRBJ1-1	TGTGCCTGGGACAGGGCCATGAACACTGAAGCTTTCTTT	CAWDRAMNTEAFF
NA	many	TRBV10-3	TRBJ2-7	TGTGCCATCAGGCCGGGGGATTCCTACGAGCAGTACTTC	CAIRPGDSYEQYF
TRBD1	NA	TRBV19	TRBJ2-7	TGTGCCAGTAAACCGGGACAGGGCTCGTGGGAGCAGTACTTC	CASKPGQGSWEQYF
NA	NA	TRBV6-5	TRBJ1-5	TGTGCCAGCAGTTACGGAGGGAGTCAGCCCCAGCATTTT	CASSYGGSQPQHF
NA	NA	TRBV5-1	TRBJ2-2	TGCGCCAGCATTCTTTTACAGGGAGGGACCGGGGAGCTGTTTTTT	CASILLQGGTGELFF
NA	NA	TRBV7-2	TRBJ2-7	TGTGCCAGCAGCTTATCGGCTCAGGGGGGCTCCTACGAGCAGTACTTC	CASSLSAQGGSYEQYF
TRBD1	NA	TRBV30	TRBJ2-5	TGTGCCTGGACTGGGACAGGAACGGCCCAGTACTTC	CAWTGTGTAQYF
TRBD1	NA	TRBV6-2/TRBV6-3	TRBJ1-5	TGTGCCAGCAGTGGGGGACAGGCACGGGGGCCCCAGCATTTT	CASSGGQARGPQHF
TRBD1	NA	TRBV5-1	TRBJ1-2	TGCGCCAGCAGCTTGTTGACAGGGAACTATGGCTACACCTTC	CASSLLTGNYGYTF
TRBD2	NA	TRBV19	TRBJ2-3	TGTGCCAGTAGTATTGGCGGGGGGCGCACAGATACGCAGTATTTT	CASSIGGGRTDTQYF
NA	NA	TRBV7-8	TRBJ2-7	TGTGCCAGCAGCCAGAGGTCGGGGGAGCAGTACTTC	CASSQRSGEQYF
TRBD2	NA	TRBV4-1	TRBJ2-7	TGCGCCAGCAGCCAAGATAGGGTCGTACTAGCGGGGGGCTACGAGCAGTACTTC	CASSQDRVVLAGGYEQYF
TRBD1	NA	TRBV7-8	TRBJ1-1	TGTGCCAGCAGCCACGGGACAGGGAACACTGAAGCTTTCTTT	CASSHGTGNTEAFF
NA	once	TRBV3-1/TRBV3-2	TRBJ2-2	TGTGCCAGCAGCCACCCCCTTATTAACACCGGGGAGCTGTTTTTT	CASSHPLINTGELFF
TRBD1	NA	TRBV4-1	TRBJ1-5	TGCGCCAGCAGCCCCTACCCCTGGACAGGGGGTGGTCAGCCCCAGCATTTT	CASSPYPWTGGGQPQHF
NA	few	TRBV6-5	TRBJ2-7	TGTGCCAGCAGAACTACGGCTCTACCTTCGAGCGAGCAGTACTTC	CASRTTALPSSEQYF
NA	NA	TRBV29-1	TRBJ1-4	TGCAGCGCCACACGGGCAGGGGCTAATGAAAAACTGTTTTTT	CSATRAGANEKLFF
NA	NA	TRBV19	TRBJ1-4	TGTGCCAGTAGAAGTCCGGGGGTTCAGGGAAAACTGTTTTTT	CASRSPGVQGKLFF
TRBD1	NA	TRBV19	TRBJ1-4	TGTGCCAGTAGTCCCCGGGACAGGGGGCGGTCTGTGAATGAAAAACTGTTTTTT	CASSPRDRGRSVNEKLFF
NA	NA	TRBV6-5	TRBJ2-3	TGTGCCAGCAGCCCCGGGGGGCCCAACACAGATACGCAGTATTTT	CASSPGGPNTDTQYF
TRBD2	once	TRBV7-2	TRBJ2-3	TGTGCCAGCAGGGCGGGGGCAGATACGCAGTATTTT	CASRAGADTQYF
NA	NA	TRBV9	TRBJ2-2	TGTGCCAGCAGCGCCCTAGACACCGGGGAGCTGTTTTTT	CASSALDTGELFF
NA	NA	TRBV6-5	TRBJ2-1	TGTGCCAGCAGTTACTCGAGAGTCACTGAGCAGTTCTTC	CASSYSRVTEQFF
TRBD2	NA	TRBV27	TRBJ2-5	TGTGCCAGCAGTCCGGGACTAGCGGGGGGTTTAGAGACCCAGTACTTC	CASSPGLAGGLETQYF
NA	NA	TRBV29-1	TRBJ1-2	TGCAGCGTTGAAGATAGCGGGGCGGTCGGCTACACCTTC	CSVEDSGAVGYTF
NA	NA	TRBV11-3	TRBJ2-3	TGTGCCAGCAGCCAAGAGGGGGGGGCGTCAGATACGCAGTATTTT	CASSQEGGASDTQYF
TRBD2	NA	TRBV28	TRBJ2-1	TGTGCCAGCGGGGACTATGGGACTAGCGGGAGAGGAAATGAGCAGTTCTTC	CASGDYGTSGRGNEQFF
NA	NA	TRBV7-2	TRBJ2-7	TGTGCCAGCAGCTTAGAGACGGGCTCCTACGAGCAGTACTTC	CASSLETGSYEQYF